The clone carrying this TCR beta chain appeared a few times. Its antigen remains unknown. A junction end diverges from the germline sequence, so it may reflect a read error. All patients reached thyroid surgery having received no treatment beforehand. The source of the sample is a study of metastatic and nonmetastatic thyroid tumors. At the level of the study: Patients with malignant and benign thyroid disease provided blood and tumor or nodule tissue, whose repertoires were compared.

Germline V CDR1 and CDR2: DFQATT, SNEGSKA (reference sequence). The CDR3 totals 13 residues. General study points: In both blood and tumor samples, TCR beta diversity was reported significantly higher for malignant than benign nodules.

TCRdb re-called the PCR reads via MiXCR. This sample has 20,000 to 25,000 clones, with about 13% found just once. This clonotype was sampled from a female donor with papillary thyroid cancer or a benign thyroid nodule (not recorded which). Some clones in this sample may be carry-over from other donors' samples. The material sequenced was blood. The rearrangement links TRBV20-1 to TRBJ2-2; D is perhaps TRBD1 or TRBD2 (5 bases each). DNA of the CDR3: TGCAGTGCTAGAGAATGGGGCACCGGGGAACTGTTTTTT. It codes for CSAREWGTGELFF.